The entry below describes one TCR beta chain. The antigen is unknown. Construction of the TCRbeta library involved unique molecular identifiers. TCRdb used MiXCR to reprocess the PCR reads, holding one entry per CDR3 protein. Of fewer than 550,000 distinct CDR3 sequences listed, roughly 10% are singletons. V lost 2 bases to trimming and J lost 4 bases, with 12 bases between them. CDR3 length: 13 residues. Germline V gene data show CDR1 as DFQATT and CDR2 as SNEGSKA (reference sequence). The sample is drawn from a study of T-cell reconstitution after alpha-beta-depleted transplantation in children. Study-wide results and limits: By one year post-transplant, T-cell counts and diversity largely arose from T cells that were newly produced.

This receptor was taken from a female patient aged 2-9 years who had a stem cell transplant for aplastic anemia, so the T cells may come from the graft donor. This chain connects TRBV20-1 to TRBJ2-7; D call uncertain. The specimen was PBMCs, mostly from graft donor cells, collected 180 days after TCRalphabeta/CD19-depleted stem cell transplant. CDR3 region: CSARSTRSYEQYF. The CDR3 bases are TGCAGTGCTAGAAGCACCAGGAGTTACGAGCAGTACTTC.